These 12 T cell receptor beta chains share one sample of origin, sequenced in a study of post-analysis software for immune sequencing data. Study-level points and caveats: Patients had higher frequencies than controls of roughly five TRBV segments, including TRBV5-6, TRBV5-1 and TRBV20-1.

These receptors have no known antigen. Presence of unique molecular identifiers characterized the TCR beta cDNA libraries. Each CDR3 protein is one row after TCRdb ran MiXCR on the PCR reads. The repertoire holds over 700,000 distinct CDR3 sequences, approximately 30% seen once, with roughly 0.54% in the top ten. The specimen sequenced was blood. These receptor sequences come from a girl aged 5 to 17 with multiple sclerosis.

This clonotype was counted at least ten times. The chain recombines TRBV29-1 with TRBJ2-3; the D gene is possibly TRBD1 (6 bases). V was clipped by 3 bases and J by 3 bases, with 10 bases between them. Looked up from germline, CDR1 is SQVTM and CDR2 is ANQGSEA. The CDR3 covers 13 residues. The CDR3 DNA follows: TGCAGCGTTGAGGTCACAGGGACAGATACGCAGTATTTT. Protein product: CSVEVTGTDTQYF.

V is TRBV6-5 and J is TRBJ1-5; TRBD1 might be the D (5 bases). CDR3 length equals 15 residues. Germline V gene lookup returns CDR1 MNHEY and CDR2 SVGAGI. Trimming left V 8 bases short and J 0 bases short, with 14 bases between. The CDR3 loop is CASRPGTYSNQPQHF. The CDR3 coding sequence is TGTGCCAGCCGCCCCGGGACCTATAGCAATCAGCCCCAGCATTTT.

In this sample, this clonotype turned up a few times. The chain is built from TRBV20-1 and TRBJ2-7; 7 bases fit TRBD2. Losses at the gene ends were 0 bases for V and 3 bases for J; bases not matched to a gene: 5. This CDR3 spans 14 amino acids. Germline CDR1 reads DFQATT; CDR2 reads SNEGSKA (reference sequence). The CDR3 loop reads CSARDRRGGYEQYF. The CDR3, as DNA: TGCAGTGCTAGAGATCGGCGCGGGGGCTACGAGCAGTACTTC.

This clonotype has at least ten counts. This rearrangement joins TRBV12-3 or TRBV12-4 to TRBJ2-7; a possible D gene is TRBD2 (6 bases). This CDR3 is built from 13 residues. V dropped 8 bases and J dropped 3 bases, with 14 bases sitting between them. CDR3 in amino acids: CASAPEGLYEQYF. Written as DNA, the CDR3 is TGTGCCAGCGCCCCGGAGGGCCTCTACGAGCAGTACTTC.

Worth noting for this clonotype: Sequence at one end of the junction differs from germline and may be a read error. The chain couples TRBV5-1 to TRBJ2-3; tentatively, D is TRBD2 (6 bases). This CDR3 is 15 amino acids long. Germline CDR1 reads SGHRS; CDR2 reads YFSETQ. This CDR3 is CASSLVGGSIDTQYF. The DNA of the CDR3 is TGCGCCAGCAGCTTGGTGGGAGGCAGCATAGATACGCAGTATTTT.

This clonotype has a handful of counts. A junction boundary mismatches the germline segment, possibly from a read error. The chain joins TRBV28 to TRBJ1-2; D is uncertain. The CDR3 is made up of 14 amino acids. Germline CDR1 and CDR2: MDHEN and SYDVKM. The CDR3 is CASSSIPANYSYTF. The CDR3 nucleotides are TGTGCCAGCAGCTCGATTCCAGCCAACTATAGCTACACCTTC.

This clonotype was counted a few times. The rearrangement links TRBV6-5 to TRBJ1-4, with D unresolved. From germline, CDR1 is MNHEY and CDR2 SVGAGI. CDR3 length equals 14 residues. V gave up 5 bases and J gave up 0 bases, with 7 bases separating them. CDR3 region: CASSAAATNEKLFF. DNA for the CDR3: TGTGCCAGCAGTGCGGCTGCAACTAATGAAAAACTGTTTTTT.

The chain uses TRBV20-1 and TRBJ2-7; TRBD1 matches 8 bases. This CDR3 spans 12 amino acids. V lost 5 bases, J lost 3 bases, and 3 bases stayed unmatched. Germline assignment: CDR1 DFQATT and CDR2 SNEGSKA (reference sequence). CDR3 nucleotides: TGCAGTGCTGGGACAGGATTCTACGAGCAGTACTTC. It specifies CSAGTGFYEQYF.

This clonotype was picked up a small number of times. V and J are TRBV11-2 and TRBJ2-7; weak D call: TRBD2 (6 bases). Between the trimmed V and J ends, which lost 2 bases and 6 bases, there was a span of 17 bases. The CDR3 runs to 15 residues. CDR1 and CDR2 from the germline V gene are SGHAT and FQNNGV. The CDR3 coding sequence is TGTGCCAGCAGCTTACACCCCTCGGCGGGGACCGAGCAGTACTTC. It specifies CASSLHPSAGTEQYF.

J is TRBJ1-1 and V is TRBV3-1, with D possibly TRBD1 on 6 matching bases. Germline lookup yields CDR1 LGHDT and CDR2 YNNKEL (reference sequence). V shed 4 bases and J shed 7 bases, with 16 bases lying between them. This CDR3 region has 14 residues. CDR3 DNA: TGTGCCAGCAGCCGGGGGCCCGACAGAGGTGAAGCTTTCTTT. It encodes CASSRGPDRGEAFF.

This clonotype was counted a few times. J is TRBJ1-1 and V is TRBV5-1; no clear D gene. Trimming took off 0 bases at V and 0 bases at J, with 6 bases between the two ends. The CDR3 runs to 14 residues. Germline CDR1 is SGHRS and CDR2 is YFSETQ. CDR3 region: CASSLAQLNTEAFF. In DNA form, the CDR3 reads TGCGCCAGCAGCTTGGCACAGCTGAACACTGAAGCTTTCTTT.

This clonotype was observed a few times. The V call is TRBV29-1, the J call TRBJ1-1; no firm D call. Trimming cost V 4 bases and J 0 bases, with 21 bases left between them. Germline values: CDR1 SQVTM, CDR2 ANQGSEA. The length of the CDR3 is 17 residues. CDR3 loop: CSVGTMRGLDLNTEAFF. The CDR3 DNA sequence: TGCAGCGTTGGTACCATGCGGGGATTAGATTTGAACACTGAAGCTTTCTTT.